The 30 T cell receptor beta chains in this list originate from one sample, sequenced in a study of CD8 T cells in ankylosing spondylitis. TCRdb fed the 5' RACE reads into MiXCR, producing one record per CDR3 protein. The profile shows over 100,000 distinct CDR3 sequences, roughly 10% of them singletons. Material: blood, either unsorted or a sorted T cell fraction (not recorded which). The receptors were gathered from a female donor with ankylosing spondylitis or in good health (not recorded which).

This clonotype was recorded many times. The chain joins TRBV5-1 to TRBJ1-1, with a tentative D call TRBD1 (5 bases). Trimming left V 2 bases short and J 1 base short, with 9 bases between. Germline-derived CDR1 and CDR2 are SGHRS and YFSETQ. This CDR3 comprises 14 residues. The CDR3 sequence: CASSLSGSNTEAFF. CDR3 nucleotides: TGCGCCAGCAGCTTATCAGGGTCGAACACTGAAGCTTTCTTT. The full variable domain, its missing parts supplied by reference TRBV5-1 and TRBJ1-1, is KAGVTQTPRYLIKTRGQQVTLSCSPISGHRSVSWYQQTPGQGLQFLFEYFSETQRNKGNFPGRFSGRQFSNSRSEMNVSTLELGDSALYLCASSLSGSNTEAFFGQGTRLTVV.

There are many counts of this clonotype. CDR3 bases: TGTGCCAGCAGCTCCCTCGGGGAATACGATCGAGCTTTCTTT. Residues: CASSSLGEYDRAFF. This chain connects TRBV11-3 to TRBJ1-1; D is unresolved. The CDR3 totals 14 residues. Germline assignment: CDR1 SGHNT and CDR2 YENEEA. Trimming took 4 bases from V and 10 from J, leaving 19 bases between them.

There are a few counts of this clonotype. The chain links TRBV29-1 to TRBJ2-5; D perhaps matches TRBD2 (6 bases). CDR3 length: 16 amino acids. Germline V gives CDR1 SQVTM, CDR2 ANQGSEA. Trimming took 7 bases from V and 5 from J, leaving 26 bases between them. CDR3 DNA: TGCAGCGCCCTCGGCTATCGGGAGCATGGGGGGGAGACCCAGTACTTC. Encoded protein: CSALGYREHGGETQYF. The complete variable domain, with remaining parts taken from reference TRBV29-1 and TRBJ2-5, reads SAVISQKPSRDICQRGTSLTIQCQVDSQVTMMFWYRQQPGQSLTLIATANQGSEATYESGFVIDKFPISRPNLTFSTLTVSNMSPEDSSIYLCSALGYREHGGETQYFGPGTRLLVL.

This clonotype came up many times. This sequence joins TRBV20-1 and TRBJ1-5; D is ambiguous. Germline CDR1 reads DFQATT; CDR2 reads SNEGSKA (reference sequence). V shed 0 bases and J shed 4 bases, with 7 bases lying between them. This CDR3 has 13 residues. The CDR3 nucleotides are TGCAGTGCTAGAGAAGTCACGAATCAGCCCCAGCATTTT. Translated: CSAREVTNQPQHF.

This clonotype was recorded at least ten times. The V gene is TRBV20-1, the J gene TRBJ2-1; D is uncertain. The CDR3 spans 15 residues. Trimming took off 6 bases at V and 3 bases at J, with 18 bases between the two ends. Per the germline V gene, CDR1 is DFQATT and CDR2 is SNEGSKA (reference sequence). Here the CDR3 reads CSATANQRSYNEQFF. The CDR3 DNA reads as TGCAGTGCCACCGCTAATCAACGGAGCTACAATGAGCAGTTCTTC.

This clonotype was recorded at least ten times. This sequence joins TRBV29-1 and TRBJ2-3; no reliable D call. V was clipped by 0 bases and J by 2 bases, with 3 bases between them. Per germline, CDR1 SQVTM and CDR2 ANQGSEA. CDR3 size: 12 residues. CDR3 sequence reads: CSVEEDTDTQYF. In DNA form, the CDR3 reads TGCAGCGTTGAAGAAGACACAGATACGCAGTATTTT.

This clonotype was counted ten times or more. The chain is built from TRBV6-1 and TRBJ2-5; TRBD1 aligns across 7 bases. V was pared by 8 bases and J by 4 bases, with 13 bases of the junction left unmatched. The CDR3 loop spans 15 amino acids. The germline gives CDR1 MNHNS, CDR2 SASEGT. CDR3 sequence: CASRTGWIGGETQYF. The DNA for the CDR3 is TGTGCCAGCCGGACAGGCTGGATTGGAGGAGAGACCCAGTACTTC.

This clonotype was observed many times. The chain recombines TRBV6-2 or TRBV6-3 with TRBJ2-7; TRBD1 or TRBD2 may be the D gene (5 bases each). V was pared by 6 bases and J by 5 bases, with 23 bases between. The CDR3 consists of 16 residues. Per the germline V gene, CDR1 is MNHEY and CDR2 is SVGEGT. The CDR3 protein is CASRPDRGELSHEQYF. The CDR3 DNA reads TGTGCCAGCAGGCCAGACCGGGGCGAGCTCAGCCACGAGCAGTACTTC.

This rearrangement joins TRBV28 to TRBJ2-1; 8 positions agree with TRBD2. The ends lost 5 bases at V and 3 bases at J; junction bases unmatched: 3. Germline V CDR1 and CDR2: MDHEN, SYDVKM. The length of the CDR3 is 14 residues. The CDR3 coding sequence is TGTGCCAGCAGTCTTAGCGGGAACTACAATGAGCAGTTCTTC. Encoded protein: CASSLSGNYNEQFF.

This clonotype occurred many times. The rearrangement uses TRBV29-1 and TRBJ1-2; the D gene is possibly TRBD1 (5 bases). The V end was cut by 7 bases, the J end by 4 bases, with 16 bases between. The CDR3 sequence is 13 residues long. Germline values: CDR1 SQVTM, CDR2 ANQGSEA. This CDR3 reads CSGVQGEGYGYTF. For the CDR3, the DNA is TGCAGCGGCGTCCAGGGAGAGGGCTATGGCTACACCTTC.

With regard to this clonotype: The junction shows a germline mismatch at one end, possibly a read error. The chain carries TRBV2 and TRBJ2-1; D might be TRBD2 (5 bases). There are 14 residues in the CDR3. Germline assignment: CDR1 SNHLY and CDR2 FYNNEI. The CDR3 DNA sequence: TGTGCCAGCAGTGGGACTGGCTCCTACAATAAGCAGTTCTTC. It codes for CASSGTGSYNKQFF.

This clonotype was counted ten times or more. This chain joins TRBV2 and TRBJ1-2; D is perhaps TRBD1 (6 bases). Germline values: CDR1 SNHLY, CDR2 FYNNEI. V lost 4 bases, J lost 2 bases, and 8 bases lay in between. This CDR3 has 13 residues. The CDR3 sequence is CASSVTGNYGYTF. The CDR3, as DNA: TGTGCCAGCAGTGTAACAGGGAACTATGGCTACACCTTC.

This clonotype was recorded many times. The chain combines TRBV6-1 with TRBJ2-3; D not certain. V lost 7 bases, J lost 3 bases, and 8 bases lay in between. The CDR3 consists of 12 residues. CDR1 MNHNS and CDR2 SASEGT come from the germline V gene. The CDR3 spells CASNDGTDTQYF. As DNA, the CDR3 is TGTGCCAGCAATGACGGTACAGATACGCAGTATTTT.

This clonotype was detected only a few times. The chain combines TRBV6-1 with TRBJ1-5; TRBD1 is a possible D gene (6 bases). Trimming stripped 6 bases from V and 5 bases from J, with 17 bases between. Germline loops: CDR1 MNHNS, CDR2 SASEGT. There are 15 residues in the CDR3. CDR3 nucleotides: TGTGCCAGCAGAATGAGTGGGGGGGCGGATCAGCCCCAGCATTTT. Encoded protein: CASRMSGGADQPQHF.

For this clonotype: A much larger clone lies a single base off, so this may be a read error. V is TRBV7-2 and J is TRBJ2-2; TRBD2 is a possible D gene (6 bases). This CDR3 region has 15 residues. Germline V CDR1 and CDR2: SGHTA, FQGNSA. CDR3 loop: CAGSLSSGYTGELFF. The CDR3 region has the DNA TGTGCCGGCAGCTTAAGTAGCGGCTACACCGGGGAGCTGTTTTTT. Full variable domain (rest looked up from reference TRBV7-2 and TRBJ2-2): GAGVSQSPSNKVTEKGKDVELRCDPISGHTALYWYRQSLGQGLEFLIYFQGNSAPDKSGLPSDRFSAERTGGSVSTLTIQRTQQEDSAVYLCAGSLSSGYTGELFFGEGSRLTVL.

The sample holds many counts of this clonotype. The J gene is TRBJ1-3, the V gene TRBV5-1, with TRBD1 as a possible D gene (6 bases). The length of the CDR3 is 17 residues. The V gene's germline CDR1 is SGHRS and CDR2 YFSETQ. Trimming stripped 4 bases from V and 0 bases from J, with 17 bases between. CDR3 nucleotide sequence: TGCGCCAGCAGCGCAGGTTTGGGGGGCACCTCTGGAAACACCATATATTTT. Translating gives CASSAGLGGTSGNTIYF.

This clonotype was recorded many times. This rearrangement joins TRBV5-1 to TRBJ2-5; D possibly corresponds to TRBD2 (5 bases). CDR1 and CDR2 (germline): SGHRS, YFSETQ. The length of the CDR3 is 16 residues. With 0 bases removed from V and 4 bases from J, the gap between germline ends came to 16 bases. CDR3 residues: CASSLASGLFRETQYF. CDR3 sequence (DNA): TGCGCCAGCAGCTTGGCCAGCGGCCTATTTAGAGAGACCCAGTACTTC.

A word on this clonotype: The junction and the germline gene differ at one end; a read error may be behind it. This CDR3 reads CTSSFPQGTHRNNGQFF. As DNA, the CDR3 is TGTACCAGCAGTTTCCCCCAGGGGACCCACAGAAACAATGGGCAGTTCTTC. The gene calls are TRBV12-3 or TRBV12-4 and TRBJ2-1; possibly TRBD1 for D (6 bases). CDR3 length: 17 residues.

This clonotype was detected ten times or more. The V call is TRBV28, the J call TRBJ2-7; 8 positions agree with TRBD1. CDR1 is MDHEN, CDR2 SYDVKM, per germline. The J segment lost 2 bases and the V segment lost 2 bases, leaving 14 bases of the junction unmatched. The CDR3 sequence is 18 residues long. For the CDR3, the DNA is TGTGCCAGCAGTTTACCCCGTTGGAGGACAGGGAGTACCTACGAGCAGTACTTC. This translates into CASSLPRWRTGSTYEQYF.

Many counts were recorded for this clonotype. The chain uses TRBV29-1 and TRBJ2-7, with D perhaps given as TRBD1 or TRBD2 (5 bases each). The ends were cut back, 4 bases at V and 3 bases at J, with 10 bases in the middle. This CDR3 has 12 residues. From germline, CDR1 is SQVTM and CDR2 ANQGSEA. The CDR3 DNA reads TGCAGCGTTGTGTTGGGACGCTACGAGCAGTACTTC. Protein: CSVVLGRYEQYF.

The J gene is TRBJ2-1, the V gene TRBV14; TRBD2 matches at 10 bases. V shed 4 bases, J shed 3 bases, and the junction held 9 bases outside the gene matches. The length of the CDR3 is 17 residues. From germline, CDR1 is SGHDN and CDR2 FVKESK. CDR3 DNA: TGTGCCAGCAGCCCAGCGGGAGGGCCGGGCAGCTACAATGAGCAGTTCTTC. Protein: CASSPAGGPGSYNEQFF.

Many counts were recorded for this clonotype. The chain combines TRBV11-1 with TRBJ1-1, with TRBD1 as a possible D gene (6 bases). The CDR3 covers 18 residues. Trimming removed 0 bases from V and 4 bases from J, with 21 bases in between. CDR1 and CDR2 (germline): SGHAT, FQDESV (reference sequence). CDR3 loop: CASSLAGAGKMRGTEAFF. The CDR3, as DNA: TGTGCCAGCAGCTTAGCGGGGGCCGGGAAGATGAGAGGCACTGAAGCTTTCTTT.

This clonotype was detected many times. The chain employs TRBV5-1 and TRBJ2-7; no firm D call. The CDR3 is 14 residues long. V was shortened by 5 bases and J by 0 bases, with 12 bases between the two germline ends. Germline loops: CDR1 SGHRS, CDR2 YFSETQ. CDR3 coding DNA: TGCGCCAGCAGTAAGGGCACTCTCTCCTACGAGCAGTACTTC. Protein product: CASSKGTLSYEQYF.

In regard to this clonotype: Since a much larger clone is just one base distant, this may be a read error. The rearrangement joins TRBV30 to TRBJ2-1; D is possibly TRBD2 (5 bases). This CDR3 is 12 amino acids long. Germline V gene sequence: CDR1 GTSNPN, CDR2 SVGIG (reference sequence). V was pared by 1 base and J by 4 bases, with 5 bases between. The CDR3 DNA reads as TGTGCCTGGAGTGGAGGGTACAATGAGCAGTTCTTC. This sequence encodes CAWSGGYNEQFF.

CDR3 amino acids: CSARLAGGRNEQFF. CDR3 in DNA: TGCAGTGCCAGACTAGCGGGAGGGCGCAATGAGCAGTTCTTC. This rearrangement joins TRBV20-1 to TRBJ2-1; 14 bases are shared with TRBD2. The CDR3 has 14 amino acids. The junction had 4 bases not matched to a gene; V was cut back by 6 bases and J by 6 bases. Germline V CDR1 and CDR2: DFQATT, SNEGSKA (reference sequence).

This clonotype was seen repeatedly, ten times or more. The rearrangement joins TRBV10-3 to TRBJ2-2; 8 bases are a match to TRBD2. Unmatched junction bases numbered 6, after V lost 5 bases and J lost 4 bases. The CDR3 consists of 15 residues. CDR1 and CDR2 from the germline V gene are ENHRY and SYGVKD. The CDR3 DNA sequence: TGTGCCATCAGTCGGGGGGGAGAAGTCACCGGGGAGCTGTTTTTT. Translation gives CAISRGGEVTGELFF.

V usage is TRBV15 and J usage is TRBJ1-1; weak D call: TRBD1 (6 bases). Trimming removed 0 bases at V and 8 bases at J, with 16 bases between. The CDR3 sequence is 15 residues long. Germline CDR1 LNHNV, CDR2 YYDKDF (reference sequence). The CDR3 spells CATSREAGETTEAFF. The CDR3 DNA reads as TGTGCCACCAGCAGAGAGGCAGGGGAGACCACCGAAGCTTTCTTT.

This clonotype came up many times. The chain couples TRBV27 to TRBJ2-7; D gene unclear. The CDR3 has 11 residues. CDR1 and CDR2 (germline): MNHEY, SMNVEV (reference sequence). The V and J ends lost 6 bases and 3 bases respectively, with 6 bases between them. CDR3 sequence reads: CASSSIYEQYF. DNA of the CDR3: TGTGCCAGCAGCTCTATCTACGAGCAGTACTTC.

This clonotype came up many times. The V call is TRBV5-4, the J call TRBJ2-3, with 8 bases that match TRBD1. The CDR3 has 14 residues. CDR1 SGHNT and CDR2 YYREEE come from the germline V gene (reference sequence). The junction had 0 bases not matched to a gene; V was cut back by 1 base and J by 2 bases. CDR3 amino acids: CASSLQGATDTQYF. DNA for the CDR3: TGTGCCAGCAGCTTGCAGGGGGCCACAGATACGCAGTATTTT.

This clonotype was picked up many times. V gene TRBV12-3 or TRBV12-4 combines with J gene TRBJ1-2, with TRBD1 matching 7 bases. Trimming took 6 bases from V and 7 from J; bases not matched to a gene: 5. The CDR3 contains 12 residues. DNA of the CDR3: TGTGCCAGCAGCCCGACAGGGCCTGGCTACACCTTC. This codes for CASSPTGPGYTF.